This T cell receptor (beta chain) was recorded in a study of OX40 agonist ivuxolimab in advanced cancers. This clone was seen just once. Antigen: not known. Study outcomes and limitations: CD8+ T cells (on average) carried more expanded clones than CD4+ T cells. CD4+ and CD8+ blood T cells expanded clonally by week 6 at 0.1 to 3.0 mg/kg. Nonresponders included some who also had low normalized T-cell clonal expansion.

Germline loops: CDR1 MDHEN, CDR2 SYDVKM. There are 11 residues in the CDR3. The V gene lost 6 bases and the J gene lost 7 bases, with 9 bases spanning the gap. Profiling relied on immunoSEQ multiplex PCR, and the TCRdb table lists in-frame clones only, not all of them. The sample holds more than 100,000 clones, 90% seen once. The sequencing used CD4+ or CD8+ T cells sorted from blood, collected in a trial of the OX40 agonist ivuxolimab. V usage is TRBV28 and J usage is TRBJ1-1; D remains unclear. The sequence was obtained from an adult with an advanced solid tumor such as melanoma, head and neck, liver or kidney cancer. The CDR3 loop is CASSLKLEAFF. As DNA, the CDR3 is TGTGCCAGCAGCTTGAAACTTGAAGCTTTCTTT.